The rows below give T cell receptor beta chains drawn from one sample of a study of CD8 T cells in ankylosing spondylitis. TCRdb reprocessed the 5' RACE reads with MiXCR, giving one entry per CDR3 protein. The sample yields some 800,000 distinct CDR3 sequences, around 11% seen once. Sequencing input: blood, either unsorted or a sorted T cell fraction (not recorded which). Receptors were obtained from a male donor with ankylosing spondylitis. CDR3s include the opening cysteine and the closing phenylalanine or tryptophan. D genes are given only for firm matches. Part of the rows lack a size; the others show once, few, many or a class for expanded clones.

.	TRBV25-1	TRBJ1-2	16	few	TGTGCCAGCAGTGCACACGTTCCGGGGCGTGACTATGGCTACACCTTC	CASSAHVPGRDYGYTF
.	TRBV20-1	TRBJ2-1	11	many	TGCAGTGCTAGTAAGGGGAATGAGCAGTTCTTC	CSASKGNEQFF
TRBD2	TRBV12-3/TRBV12-4	TRBJ2-5	14	.	TGTGCCAGCAGCCTAGGACTAGTTGATGAAACCCAGTACTTC	CASSLGLVDETQYF
TRBD1	TRBV6-1	TRBJ1-2	15	few	TGTGCCAGCAAACAGACAGGGGGCCAGCCGTGGGGCTACACCTTC	CASKQTGGQPWGYTF
.	TRBV5-6	TRBJ1-3	14	.	TGTGCCAGCAGCTTGCCTGTCTCTGGAAACACCATATATTTT	CASSLPVSGNTIYF
.	TRBV10-3	TRBJ2-1	14	once	TGTGCCATCAGCTCCGGGAGAACCCCCAATGAGCAGTTCTTC	CAISSGRTPNEQFF
TRBD1	TRBV20-1	TRBJ1-1	16	.	TGCAGTGCTAGAGCGGTGGGCAGGGGGGGAAACACTGAAGCTTTCTTT	CSARAVGRGGNTEAFF
TRBD2	TRBV6-5	TRBJ2-5	19	.	TGTGCCAGCAGTTACTCGTCGGCTAGCGGGAAGAGGCTCCAAGAGACCCAGTACTTC	CASSYSSASGKRLQETQYF
.	TRBV3-1	TRBJ2-7	16	.	TGTGCCAGCAGCCGGACATGTGGCAGGTTCGAAAGGGGGCAGTACTTC	CASSRTCGRFERGQYF
.	TRBV5-1	TRBJ2-1	16	.	TGCGCCAGCAGCTCCGGGGGTCTAGCGAGCTACAATGAGCAGTTCTTC	CASSSGGLASYNEQFF
.	TRBV20-1	TRBJ2-7	13	many	TGCAGTGCTTTACTAGCTTTATCGAGCGAGCAGTACTTC	CSALLALSSEQYF
.	TRBV5-1	TRBJ1-1	14	many	TGCGCCAGCAGTCGTGCCGGGGGCAACACTGAAGCTTTCTTT	CASSRAGGNTEAFF
.	TRBV5-1	TRBJ2-1	12	many	TGCGCCAGCAGCTCCCAGGGAAATGAGCAGTTCTTC	CASSSQGNEQFF
TRBD1	TRBV10-3	TRBJ1-6	14	few	TGTGCCATCAGTTCGACAGGGGGAGATTCACCCCTCCACTTT	CAISSTGGDSPLHF
TRBD1	TRBV5-1	TRBJ2-5	15	.	TGCGCCAGCAGCTCCCTCGGACAGGGTGGAGATACCCAGTACTTC	CASSSLGQGGDTQYF
.	TRBV18	TRBJ1-5	16	.	TGTGCCAGCTCACCAGAGACAGGTGGTGGTGAACAGCCCCAGCATTTT	CASSPETGGGEQPQHF
.	TRBV7-2	TRBJ2-5	13	few	TGTGCCAGCAGCTTCGAGCTCCAAGAGACCCAGTACTTC	CASSFELQETQYF
.	TRBV29-1	TRBJ2-3	11	.	TGCAGCGTCCCCACTGGGGATACGCAGTATTTT	CSVPTGDTQYF
TRBD1	TRBV4-1	TRBJ1-2	15	.	TGCGCCAGCAGCATACGGACAGGGGGCGGCTATGGCTACACCTTC	CASSIRTGGGYGYTF
.	TRBV4-2	TRBJ1-5	15	.	TGTGCCAGCAGCCAAGGACAGAATAGCAATCAGCCCCAGCATTTT	CASSQGQNSNQPQHF
.	TRBV29-1	TRBJ1-1	14	.	TGCAGCGTTGAAGCTTTGATTATGAACACTGAAGCTTTCTTT	CSVEALIMNTEAFF
TRBD1	TRBV5-5	TRBJ1-4	15	few	TGTGCCAGCAGCTTGGGGGGACAGGGTAATGAAAAACTGTTTTTT	CASSLGGQGNEKLFF
.	TRBV20-1	TRBJ1-5	16	.	TGCTGTGCTAGAGGGACGGTCTTTGTGGGCAATCAGCCCCAGCATTTT	CCARGTVFVGNQPQHF
TRBD1	TRBV5-6	TRBJ1-5	17	.	TGTGCCAGCAGCGTTTGGACAGGGAGGGGCAGCAATCAGCCCCAGCATTTT	CASSVWTGRGSNQPQHF
.	TRBV4-2	TRBJ1-5	12	.	TGTGCCAGCAGCCAACCCACCGGGCCCCAGCATTTT	CASSQPTGPQHF
.	TRBV7-9	TRBJ1-1	13	few	TGTGCCAGCACCGAGCAGCCACTGGATGAAGCTTTCTTT	CASTEQPLDEAFF
.	TRBV27	TRBJ2-1	14	few	TGTGCCAGCATGGGGGTCCGCTCCTACAATGAGCAGTTCTTC	CASMGVRSYNEQFF
.	TRBV5-1	TRBJ2-6	16	few	TGCGCCAGCAGCCTCGACAAACACTCTGGGGCCAACGTCCTGACTTTC	CASSLDKHSGANVLTF
TRBD1	TRBV25-1	TRBJ2-1	13	few	TGTGCCAGCGTGGACAGGGTCTACAATGAGCAGTTCTTC	CASVDRVYNEQFF
.	TRBV30	TRBJ1-5	17	few	TGTGCCTGGAGGCCCTTTTCGGGCGGGCGGCGACATCAGCCCCAGCATTTT	CAWRPFSGGRRHQPQHF
.	TRBV4-3	TRBJ1-2	14	few	TGCGCCAGCAGCCGGGTACGACGAAACTATGGCTACACCTTC	CASSRVRRNYGYTF
TRBD1	TRBV6-2/TRBV6-3	TRBJ2-7	15	.	TGTGCCAGCAGTCGTCATCGGGACAGGGCCTACGAGCAGTACTTC	CASSRHRDRAYEQYF
.	TRBV20-1	TRBJ2-5	11	many	TGCAGTGCTAGTACCGAAGAGACCCAGTACTTC	CSASTEETQYF
.	TRBV6-5	TRBJ1-1	11	many	TGTGCCAGCAGTTACCAAGGTGAAGCTTTCTTT	CASSYQGEAFF
TRBD2	TRBV7-2	TRBJ2-1	16	few	TGTGCCAGCAGCTTAGTTTGGTCGGGGGGTCAGGATGAGCAGTTCTTC	CASSLVWSGGQDEQFF
.	TRBV18	TRBJ1-2	13	few	TGTGCCAGCTCACAGGGACAAAAGAATGGCTACACCTTC	CASSQGQKNGYTF
.	TRBV4-3	TRBJ1-1	14	few	TGCGCCAGCAGCCAAGCCACAGAAAACCCTGAAGCTTTCTTT	CASSQATENPEAFF
.	TRBV4-3	TRBJ2-5	14	.	TGCGCCAGCAGCCAAGAGGGACGGGGAGAGACCCAGTACTTC	CASSQEGRGETQYF
TRBD2	TRBV2	TRBJ2-1	15	few	TGTGCCAGCGGAAAAAGCGGGAGAGCATACAATGAGCAGTTCTTC	CASGKSGRAYNEQFF
.	TRBV20-1	TRBJ2-7	14	.	TGCAGTGCTAGAGATTATGGAGACTCCTACGAGCAGTACTTC	CSARDYGDSYEQYF
.	TRBV6-5	TRBJ2-5	15	few	TGTGCCAGCAGTTACTCCCGGACCGGTCAAGAGACCCAGTACTTC	CASSYSRTGQETQYF
.	TRBV20-1	TRBJ1-5	14	few	TGCAGTGCTAGTCCTCCTACCCAGAGTCAGCCCCAGCATTTT	CSASPPTQSQPQHF
TRBD2	TRBV20-1	TRBJ2-7	15	few	TGCAGTGCCGGGGGGCTAGCGGGAGGGCCGGAGGAGCAGTACTTC	CSAGGLAGGPEEQYF
.	TRBV6-1	TRBJ2-1	13	many	TGTGCCAGCAGGAGAACAGTGAACAATGAGCAGTTCTTC	CASRRTVNNEQFF
.	TRBV2	TRBJ2-7	15	.	TGTGCCAGCAGCCAGTGGGGAGGAGAGAAGGACGAGCAGTACTTC	CASSQWGGEKDEQYF
.	TRBV18	TRBJ2-7	13	.	TGTGCCAGCTCACCCCCTAACACGGACGAGCAGTACTTC	CASSPPNTDEQYF
TRBD1	TRBV6-1	TRBJ1-1	15	.	TGTGCCAGCAGCTCCCGACAGGGGGGAAGCACTGAAGCTTTCTTT	CASSSRQGGSTEAFF
.	TRBV12-3/TRBV12-4	TRBJ1-1	14	few	TGTGCCAGCAGTTACGCTTTGGGGGAGACTGAAGCTTTCTTT	CASSYALGETEAFF
TRBD2	TRBV5-1	TRBJ2-7	12	many	TGCGCCAGCGCGGGAGGGCCCTACGAGCAGTACTTC	CASAGGPYEQYF
TRBD1	TRBV28	TRBJ2-5	14	few	TGTGCCAGCAGTTTACCGACAGGGCAAGAGACCCAGTACTTC	CASSLPTGQETQYF
.	TRBV6-1	TRBJ1-5	15	many	TGTGCCAGCAGTGAATTAGTGGGGGGAAATCAGCCCCAGCATTTT	CASSELVGGNQPQHF
.	TRBV7-9	TRBJ2-7	14	.	TGTGCCAGCAGCTTAGAGTCTGGGAACTACGAGCAGTACTTC	CASSLESGNYEQYF
TRBD2	TRBV28	TRBJ2-3	15	many	TGTGCCAGCAGTTTAGGCGGGGGGGCCACAGATACGCAGTATTTT	CASSLGGGATDTQYF
.	TRBV20-1	TRBJ2-3	13	.	TGCAGTGCTAGTACGGGAGTCACATATACGCAGTATTTT	CSASTGVTYTQYF
.	TRBV20-1	TRBJ1-5	13	.	TGCAGTGCTAGGCGGCTGAACAATCAGCCCCAGCATTTT	CSARRLNNQPQHF
.	TRBV9	TRBJ1-2	15	few	TGTGCCAGCAGCGCTAAAATGGGGGGCGCGTATGGCTACACCTTC	CASSAKMGGAYGYTF
TRBD2	TRBV5-1	TRBJ2-2	17	.	TGCGCCAGTAATCCGGGACTAGCGGGGCTAATCACCGGGGAGCTGTTTTTT	CASNPGLAGLITGELFF